The TCR beta chain under discussion was sequenced for a study of identical twins. Study-level results: High-abundance cord blood beta clonotypes had fewer insertions; memory repertoires showed none.

TCRdb fed the 5' RACE reads into MiXCR, producing one record per CDR3 protein. The repertoire holds hundreds of thousands of distinct CDR3 sequences, with roughly 12% as singletons. At least ten counts were recorded for this clonotype. The target antigen is unknown. The same data also went into a second study, on yellow fever vaccine responses in identical twins.

This clonotype was sampled from a woman under 30 in good health. Sequences were obtained from PBMCs.

For the CDR3, the DNA is TGTGCCAGCAGCTTGGCACAGGGGGCCTACGAGCAGTACTTC. Encoded protein: CASSLAQGAYEQYF. V is TRBV5-8 and J is TRBJ2-7, with 8 nucleotides matching TRBD1. The germline gives CDR1 SGHTS, CDR2 YDEGEE. The V segment lost 0 bases and the J segment 2 bases; nucleotides outside the gene matches: 1. The CDR3 spans 14 residues.